The rows below give T cell receptor beta chains drawn from one sample of a study of cytomegalovirus exposure and HLA in healthy donors. Generated by immunoSEQ multiplex PCR, the TCRdb table keeps only in-frame clones and is missing some. This repertoire shows about 200,000 clones, roughly 80% found once; its top ten account for 2.9%. Sequencing was carried out using PBMCs. The source is a man aged 25-45 years in good health and CMV-seronegative. Both conserved end residues are part of each CDR3. The order of the fields is J gene, V gene, D gene, CDR3 protein. The D gene is left open where the match is weak.

>TRBJ1-5|TRBV6-5|.
CASSPGSWGEQPQHF
>TRBJ2-7|TRBV5-8|TRBD1
CASSSDRESYEQYF
>TRBJ2-1|TRBV11-2|TRBD2
CASSFQRGDVNNEQFF
>TRBJ2-7|TRBV5-4|.
CASSETRVSEQYF
>TRBJ2-1|TRBV7-3|.
CASSFKQFF
>TRBJ1-6|TRBV5-1|TRBD1
CASSRDRRNNSPLHF
>TRBJ2-2|TRBV5-1|.
CASSLDREGGELFF
>TRBJ2-2|TRBV25-1|.
CASRTGWAGELFF
>TRBJ2-2|TRBV5-1|.
CASSLRANTGELFF
>TRBJ1-2|TRBV18|.
CASSPREGYGYTF
>TRBJ2-1|TRBV5-1|.
CASSPWTDGGEQFF
>TRBJ2-1|TRBV7-3|TRBD2
CASSLDGGANEQFF
>TRBJ2-1|TRBV7-3|.
CASSLVEDEQFF
>TRBJ1-3|TRBV6-6|TRBD1
CASSTGGSGNTIYF
>TRBJ2-2|TRBV2|.
CASSEGSPGGELFF
>TRBJ2-7|TRBV6-5|TRBD1
CASSPTQGASYEQYF
>TRBJ2-2|TRBV4-2|TRBD2
CASSQEGGLAGDGELFF
>TRBJ2-5|TRBV4-2|TRBD2
CASSTLAGGRETQYF
>TRBJ1-5|TRBV5-8|.
CASSLDRGQPQHF
>TRBJ2-7|TRBV19|TRBD2
CASSYAGGQIPGEQYF
>TRBJ2-7|TRBV6-5|TRBD2
CASSISGTGGGEQYF
>TRBJ1-4|TRBV11-2|TRBD1
CASSLSGTGNEKLFF
>TRBJ1-5|TRBV2|.
CASSEDGVGNQPQHF
>TRBJ1-2|TRBV29-1|TRBD1
CSVEESGGYGYTF
>TRBJ1-2|TRBV2|TRBD1
CASRGTGPGHGYTF
>TRBJ2-1|TRBV5-4|TRBD2
CASSRGGGNYNEQFF
>TRBJ2-1|TRBV5-1|.
CASSSGTAPNEQFF
>.|TRBV5-4|TRBD1
CASSSGQFYEQYF
>TRBJ2-1|TRBV5-6|TRBD2
CASSDGLAGGNEQFF
>TRBJ2-5|TRBV6-1|TRBD1
CASSDRGRGETQYF
>TRBJ2-3|TRBV9|.
CASSVDGDSTDTQYF
>TRBJ1-2|TRBV2|.
CASLDRSGYGYTF
>TRBJ1-3|TRBV19|TRBD1
CASSREQGDPGNTIYF
>TRBJ2-3|TRBV5-1|TRBD2
CASNPRKTSQGDTQYF
>TRBJ2-7|TRBV6-6|.
CASTGAPYEQYF
>TRBJ2-2|TRBV15|TRBD1
CATSLGQGDTGELFF
>TRBJ1-4|TRBV6-1|TRBD1
CASSVRGRGATNEKLFF
>TRBJ2-3|TRBV4-1|.
CASSQTPGRRTDTQYF
>TRBJ2-3|TRBV9|TRBD2
CASSVLLAGSADTQYF
>TRBJ2-3|TRBV7-3|.
CASSSSGTDTQYF
>TRBJ2-2|TRBV4-3|.
CASSGETNTGELFF
>TRBJ2-1|TRBV6-5|TRBD1
CASSYSRGQGEGEQFF
>TRBJ2-2|TRBV7-9|.
CASSLGSGFYTGELFF
>TRBJ1-4|TRBV6-6|TRBD1
CASSPQGSGKLFF
>TRBJ2-1|TRBV9|TRBD1
CASSVSGQGWNEQFF
>TRBJ1-3|TRBV2|.
CASSAPGIIGSGNTIYF
>TRBJ2-2|TRBV4-3|TRBD1
CASSPGQGNTGELFF